Listed below are T cell receptor beta chains from one sample, sequenced in a study of blood T cells in healthy people across ages. TCRdb fed the 5' RACE reads into MiXCR, producing one record per CDR3 protein. Found here are some 640,000 distinct CDR3 sequences, 45% to 50% of them singletons; the top ten hold under 35%. Sequencing was carried out using blood. The receptor set was obtained from a woman aged 55-69 years in good health. The CDR3 runs from the conserved cysteine through the conserved F or W. Each record gives: clone size, V gene, D gene, J gene, CDR3 protein, CDR3 DNA. A D gene is named only where the DNA matches it firmly. A row's size may be missing; if present it is once, few, many or a size class.

size: once; V: TRBV20-1; D: .; J: TRBJ1-1; CDR3: CSVPGTLNTEAFF; DNA: TGCAGTGTTCCGGGGACATTAAACACTGAGGCTTTCTTT
size: .; V: TRBV9; D: TRBD1; J: TRBJ1-1; CDR3: CASSVRPGTGTNTEAFF; DNA: TGTGCCAGCAGCGTGAGGCCCGGGACAGGGACGAACACTGAAGCTTTCTTT
size: .; V: TRBV14; D: .; J: TRBJ2-7; CDR3: CASSQVLRSSYEQYF; DNA: TGTGCCAGCAGCCAAGTGCTCAGGAGCTCCTACGAGCAGTACTTC
size: .; V: TRBV20-1; D: TRBD2; J: TRBJ2-7; CDR3: CSARLKIGTSGLNEQYF; DNA: TGCAGTGCTAGATTAAAGATTGGAACTAGCGGGTTGAATGAGCAGTACTTC
size: .; V: TRBV30; D: TRBD1; J: TRBJ2-1; CDR3: CAWSEGQQETQFF; DNA: TGTGCCTGGAGTGAGGGACAGCAAGAGACCCAGTTCTTC
size: .; V: TRBV27; D: .; J: TRBJ2-2; CDR3: CASSPFYGYEATGELFF; DNA: TGTGCCAGCAGTCCCTTTTACGGCTATGAGGCCACCGGGGAGCTGTTTTTT
size: few; V: TRBV5-1; D: .; J: TRBJ2-5; CDR3: CASSLGSPGETQYF; DNA: TGCGCCAGCAGCTTGGGATCCCCTGGAGAGACCCAGTACTTC
size: once; V: TRBV20-1; D: .; J: TRBJ1-5; CDR3: CSAERPGMMTQHF; DNA: TGCAGTGCTGAACGACCGGGAATGATGACCCAGCATTTT
size: .; V: TRBV29-1; D: .; J: TRBJ2-1; CDR3: CSVEGGGLSYNEQFF; DNA: TGCAGCGTTGAAGGGGGGGGCCTATCCTACAATGAGCAGTTCTTC
size: .; V: TRBV3-1; D: TRBD1; J: TRBJ2-7; CDR3: CASSQDSGVGQGIYEQYF; DNA: TGTGCCAGCAGCCAAGATTCGGGAGTGGGACAGGGAATCTACGAGCAGTACTTC
size: .; V: TRBV11-1; D: .; J: TRBJ2-7; CDR3: CASTSGHSSYNEQYF; DNA: TGTGCCAGCACCTCGGGACACAGCTCCTACAATGAGCAGTACTTC
size: .; V: TRBV12-3/TRBV12-4; D: TRBD1; J: TRBJ2-7; CDR3: CAGSRDRGSEQYF; DNA: TGTGCCGGCAGCCGGGACAGGGGATCCGAGCAGTACTTC
size: .; V: TRBV7-9; D: .; J: TRBJ1-1; CDR3: CASSLEGGGTEAFF; DNA: TGTGCCAGCAGCTTAGAGGGAGGAGGCACTGAAGCTTTCTTT
size: .; V: TRBV9; D: TRBD1; J: TRBJ1-2; CDR3: CASSAGTGKSLGYTF; DNA: TGTGCCAGCAGCGCCGGGACAGGAAAATCCCTAGGCTACACCTTC